The clone carrying this T cell receptor (beta chain) was counted ten times or more. Every bit of the isolated RNA underwent reverse transcription, so sequencing read expressed TCRB transcripts. Data came from immunoSEQ multiplex PCR; TCRdb stores just in-frame clones and leaves some out. The repertoire holds about 150,000 clones, approximately 8.1% seen once, with 0.55% to 0.75% in the top ten. The collection from each donor was one heparinised blood draw averaging roughly 0.11 L. All sorted populations exceeded 95% purity. With 4 bases removed from V and 4 bases from J, the gap between germline ends came to 8 bases. This CDR3 has 14 residues. The germline gives CDR1 SGHTA, CDR2 FQGNSA. The data derive from a study of beta chain features in type 1 diabetes. Turning to the study itself: Across all samples, around 98 million sorted cells were examined.

This sequence originates from a man younger than 30 in good health. The V and J genes are TRBV7-2 and TRBJ2-6, with D hard to call. The sequenced material came from central memory CD4+ T cells from blood. The chain's CDR3 is CASSSPYGANVLTF. The CDR3 region has the DNA TGTGCCAGCAGCTCCCCCTACGGGGCCAACGTCCTGACTTTC. The whole variable domain, filled in from reference TRBV7-2 and TRBJ2-6, reads GAGVSQSPSNKVTEKGKDVELRCDPISGHTALYWYRQSLGQGLEFLIYFQGNSAPDKSGLPSDRFSAERTGGSVSTLTIQRTQQEDSAVYLCASSSPYGANVLTFGAGSRLTVL.